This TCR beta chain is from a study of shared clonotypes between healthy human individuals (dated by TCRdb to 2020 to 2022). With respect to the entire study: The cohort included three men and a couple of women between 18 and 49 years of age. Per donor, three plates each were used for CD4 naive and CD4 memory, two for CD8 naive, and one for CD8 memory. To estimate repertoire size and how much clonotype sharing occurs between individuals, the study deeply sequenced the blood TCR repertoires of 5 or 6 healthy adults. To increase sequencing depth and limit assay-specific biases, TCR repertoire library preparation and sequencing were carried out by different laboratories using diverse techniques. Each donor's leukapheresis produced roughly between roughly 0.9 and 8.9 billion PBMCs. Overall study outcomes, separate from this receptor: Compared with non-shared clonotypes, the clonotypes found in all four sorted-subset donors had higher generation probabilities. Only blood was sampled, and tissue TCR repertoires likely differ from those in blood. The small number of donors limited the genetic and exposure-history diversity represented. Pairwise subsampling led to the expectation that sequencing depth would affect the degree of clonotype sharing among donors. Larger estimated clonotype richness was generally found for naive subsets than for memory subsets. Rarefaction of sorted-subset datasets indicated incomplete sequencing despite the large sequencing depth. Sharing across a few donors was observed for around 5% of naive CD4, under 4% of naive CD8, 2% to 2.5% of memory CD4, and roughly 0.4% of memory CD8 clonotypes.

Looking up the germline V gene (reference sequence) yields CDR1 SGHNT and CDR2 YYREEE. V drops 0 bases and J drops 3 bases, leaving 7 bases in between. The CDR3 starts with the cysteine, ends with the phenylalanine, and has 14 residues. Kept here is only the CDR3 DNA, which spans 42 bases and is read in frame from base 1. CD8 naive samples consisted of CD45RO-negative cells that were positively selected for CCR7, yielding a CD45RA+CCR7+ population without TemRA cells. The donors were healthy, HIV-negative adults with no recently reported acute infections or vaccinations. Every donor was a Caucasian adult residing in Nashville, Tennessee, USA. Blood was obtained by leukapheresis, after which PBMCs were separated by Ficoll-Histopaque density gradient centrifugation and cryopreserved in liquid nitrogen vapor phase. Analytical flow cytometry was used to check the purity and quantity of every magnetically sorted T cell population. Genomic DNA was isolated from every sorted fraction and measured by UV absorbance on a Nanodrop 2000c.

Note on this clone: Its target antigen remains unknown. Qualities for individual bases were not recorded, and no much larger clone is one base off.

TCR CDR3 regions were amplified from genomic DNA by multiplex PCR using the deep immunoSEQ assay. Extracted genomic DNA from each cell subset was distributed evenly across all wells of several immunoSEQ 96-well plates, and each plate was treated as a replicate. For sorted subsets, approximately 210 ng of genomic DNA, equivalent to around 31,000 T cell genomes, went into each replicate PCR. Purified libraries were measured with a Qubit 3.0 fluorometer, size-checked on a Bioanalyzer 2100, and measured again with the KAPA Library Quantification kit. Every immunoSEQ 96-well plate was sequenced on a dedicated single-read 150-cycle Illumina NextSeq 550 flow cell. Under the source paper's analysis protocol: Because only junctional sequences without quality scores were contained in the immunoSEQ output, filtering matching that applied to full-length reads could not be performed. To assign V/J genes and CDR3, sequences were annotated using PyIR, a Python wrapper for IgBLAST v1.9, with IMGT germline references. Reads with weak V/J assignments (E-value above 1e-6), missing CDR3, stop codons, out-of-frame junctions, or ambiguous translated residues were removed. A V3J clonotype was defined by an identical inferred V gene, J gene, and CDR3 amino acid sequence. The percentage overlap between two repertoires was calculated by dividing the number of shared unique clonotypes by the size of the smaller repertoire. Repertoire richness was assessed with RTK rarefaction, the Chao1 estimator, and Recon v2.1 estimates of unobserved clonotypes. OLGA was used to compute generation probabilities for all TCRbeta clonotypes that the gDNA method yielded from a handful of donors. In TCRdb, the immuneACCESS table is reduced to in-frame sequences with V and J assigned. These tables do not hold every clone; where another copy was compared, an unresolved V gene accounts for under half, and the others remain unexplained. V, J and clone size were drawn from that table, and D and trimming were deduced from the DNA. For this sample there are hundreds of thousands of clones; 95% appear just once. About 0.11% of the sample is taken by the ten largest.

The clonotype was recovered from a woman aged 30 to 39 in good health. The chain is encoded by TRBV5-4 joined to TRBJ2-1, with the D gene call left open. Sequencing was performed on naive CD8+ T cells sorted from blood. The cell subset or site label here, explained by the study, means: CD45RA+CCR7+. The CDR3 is CASSLGGSYNEQFF. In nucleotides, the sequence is TGTGCCAGCAGCTTGGGGGGAAGCTACAATGAGCAGTTCTTC.